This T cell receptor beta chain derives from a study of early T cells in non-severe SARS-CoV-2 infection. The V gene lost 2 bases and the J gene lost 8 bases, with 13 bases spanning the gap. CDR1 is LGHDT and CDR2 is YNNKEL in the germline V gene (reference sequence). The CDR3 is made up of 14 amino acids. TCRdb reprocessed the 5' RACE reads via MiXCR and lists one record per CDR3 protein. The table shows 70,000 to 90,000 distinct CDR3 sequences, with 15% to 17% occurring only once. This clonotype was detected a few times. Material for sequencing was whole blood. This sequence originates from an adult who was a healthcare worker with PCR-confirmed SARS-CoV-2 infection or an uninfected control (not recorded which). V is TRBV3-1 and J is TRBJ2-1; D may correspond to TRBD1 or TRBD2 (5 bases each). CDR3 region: CASSQPGGKDEQFF. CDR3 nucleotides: TGTGCCAGCAGCCAACCTGGGGGTAAAGATGAGCAGTTCTTC.